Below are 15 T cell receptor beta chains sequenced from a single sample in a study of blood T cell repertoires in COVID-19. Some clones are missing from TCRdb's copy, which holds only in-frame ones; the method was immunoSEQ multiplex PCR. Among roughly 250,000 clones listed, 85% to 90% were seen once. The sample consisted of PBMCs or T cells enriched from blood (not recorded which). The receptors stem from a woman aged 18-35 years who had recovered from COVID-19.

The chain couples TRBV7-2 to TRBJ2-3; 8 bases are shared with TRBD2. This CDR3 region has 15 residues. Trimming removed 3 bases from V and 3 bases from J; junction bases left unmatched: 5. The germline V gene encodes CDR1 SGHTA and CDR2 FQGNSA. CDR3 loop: CASSFISGETDTQYF. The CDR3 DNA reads TGTGCCAGCAGCTTCATTAGCGGGGAGACAGATACGCAGTATTTT.

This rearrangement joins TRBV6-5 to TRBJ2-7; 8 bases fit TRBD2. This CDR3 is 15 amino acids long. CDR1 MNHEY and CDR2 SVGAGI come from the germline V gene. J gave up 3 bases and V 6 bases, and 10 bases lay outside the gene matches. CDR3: CASRKSGGDIYEQYF. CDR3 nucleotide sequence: TGTGCCAGCAGAAAGAGCGGGGGAGACATCTACGAGCAGTACTTC.

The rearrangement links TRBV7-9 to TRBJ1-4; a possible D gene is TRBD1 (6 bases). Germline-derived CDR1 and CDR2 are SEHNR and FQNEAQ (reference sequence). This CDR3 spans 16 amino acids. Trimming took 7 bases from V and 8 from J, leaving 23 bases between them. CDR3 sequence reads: CASTDVGGPRAEKLFF. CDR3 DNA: TGTGCCAGCACCGACGTAGGGGGACCCCGAGCGGAAAAACTGTTTTTT.

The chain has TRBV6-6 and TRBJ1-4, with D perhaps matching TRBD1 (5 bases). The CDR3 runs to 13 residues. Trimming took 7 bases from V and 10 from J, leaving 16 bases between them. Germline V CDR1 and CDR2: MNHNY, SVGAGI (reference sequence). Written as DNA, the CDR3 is TGTGCCAGCACGGACATCCTGAAGGCAAAACTGTTTTTT. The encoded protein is CASTDILKAKLFF.

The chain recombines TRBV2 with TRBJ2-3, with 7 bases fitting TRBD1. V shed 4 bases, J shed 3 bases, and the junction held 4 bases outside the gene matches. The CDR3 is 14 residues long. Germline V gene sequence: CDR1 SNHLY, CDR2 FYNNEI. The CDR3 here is CASSVQGWTDTQYF. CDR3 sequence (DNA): TGTGCCAGCAGTGTACAGGGGTGGACAGATACGCAGTATTTT.

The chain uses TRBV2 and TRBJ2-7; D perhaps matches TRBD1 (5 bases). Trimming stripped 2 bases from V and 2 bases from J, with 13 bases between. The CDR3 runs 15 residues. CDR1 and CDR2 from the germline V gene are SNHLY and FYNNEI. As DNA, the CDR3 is TGTGCCAGCAGTGAAAGGGGCAGGGTGGCCTACGAGCAGTACTTC. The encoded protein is CASSERGRVAYEQYF.

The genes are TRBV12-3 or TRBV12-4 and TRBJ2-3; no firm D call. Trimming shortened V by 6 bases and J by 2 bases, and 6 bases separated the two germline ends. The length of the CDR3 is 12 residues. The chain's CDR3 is CASSPFTDTQYF. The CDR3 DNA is TGTGCCAGCAGCCCTTTCACAGATACGCAGTATTTT.

CDR3: CASSPGLDTEAFF. The DNA for the CDR3 is TGTGCCAGCAGCCCTGGACTGGACACTGAAGCTTTCTTT. The chain combines TRBV7-2 with TRBJ1-1; D unresolved. The CDR3 loop spans 13 amino acids. Trimming took 5 bases from V and 3 from J, leaving 10 bases between them. The germline CDR1 and CDR2 sequences are SGHTA and FQGNSA.

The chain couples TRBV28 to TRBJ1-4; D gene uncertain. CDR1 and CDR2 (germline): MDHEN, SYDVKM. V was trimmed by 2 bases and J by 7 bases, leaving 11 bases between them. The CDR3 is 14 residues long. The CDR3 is CASSLGAVGEKLFF. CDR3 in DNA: TGTGCCAGCAGTTTAGGAGCGGTGGGTGAAAAACTGTTTTTT.

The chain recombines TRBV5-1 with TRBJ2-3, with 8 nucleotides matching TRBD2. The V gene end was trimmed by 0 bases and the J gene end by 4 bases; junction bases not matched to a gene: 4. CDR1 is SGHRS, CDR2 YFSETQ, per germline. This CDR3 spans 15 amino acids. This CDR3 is CASSLGRGGPDTQYF. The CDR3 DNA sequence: TGCGCCAGCAGCTTGGGTCGGGGGGGCCCAGATACGCAGTATTTT.

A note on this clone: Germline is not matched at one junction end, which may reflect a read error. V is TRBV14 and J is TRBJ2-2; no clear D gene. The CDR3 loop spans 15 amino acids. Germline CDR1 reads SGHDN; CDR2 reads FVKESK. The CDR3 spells CANSQDFFDTGELFF. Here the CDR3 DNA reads TGTGCCAACAGCCAAGACTTTTTTGACACCGGGGAGCTGTTTTTT.

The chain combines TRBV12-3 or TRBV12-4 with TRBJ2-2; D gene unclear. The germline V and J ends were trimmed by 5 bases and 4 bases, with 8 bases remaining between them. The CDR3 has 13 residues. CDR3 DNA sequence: TGTGCCAGCAGTCCCCCCCGCACCGGGGAGCTGTTTTTT. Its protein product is CASSPPRTGELFF.

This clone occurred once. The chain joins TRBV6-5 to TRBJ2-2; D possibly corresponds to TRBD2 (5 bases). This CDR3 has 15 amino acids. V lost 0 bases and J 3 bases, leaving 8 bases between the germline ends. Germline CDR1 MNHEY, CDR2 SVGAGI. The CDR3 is CASSYSRAYTGELFF. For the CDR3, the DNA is TGTGCCAGCAGTTACTCGAGGGCCTACACCGGGGAGCTGTTTTTT.

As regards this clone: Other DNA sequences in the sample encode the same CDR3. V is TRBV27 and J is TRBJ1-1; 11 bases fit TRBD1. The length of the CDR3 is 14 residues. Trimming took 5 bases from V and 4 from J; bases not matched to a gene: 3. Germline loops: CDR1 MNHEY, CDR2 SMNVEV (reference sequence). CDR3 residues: CASSPGTGGTEAFF. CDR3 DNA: TGTGCCAGCAGTCCCGGGACAGGGGGCACTGAAGCTTTCTTT.

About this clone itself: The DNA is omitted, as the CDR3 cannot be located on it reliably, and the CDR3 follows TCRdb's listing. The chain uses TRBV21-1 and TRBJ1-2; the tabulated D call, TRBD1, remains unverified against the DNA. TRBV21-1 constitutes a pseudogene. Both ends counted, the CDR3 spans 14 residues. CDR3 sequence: CASSKEVGQGNYTF.